The next 16 T cell receptor beta chains were all read from a single sample in a study of blood T cell repertoires in COVID-19. Assay used: immunoSEQ multiplex PCR; TCRdb lists only in-frame clones, some missing. The profile shows about 170,000 clones, around 86% of them singletons. Sequenced: peripheral blood. These receptors all come from a man aged 70-80 years with acute or convalescent COVID-19.

The chain carries TRBV28 and TRBJ1-1; D is possibly TRBD1 (5 bases). The CDR3 contains 15 residues. CDR1 MDHEN and CDR2 SYDVKM come from the germline V gene. V was trimmed by 6 bases and J by 5 bases, leaving 19 bases between them. In DNA, the CDR3 is TGTGCCAGCAGCCCTTTTCGGGGGGGGAAGACTGAAGCTTTCTTT. It yields the protein CASSPFRGGKTEAFF.

This chain joins TRBV5-4 and TRBJ2-5; TRBD2 matches at 13 bases. The CDR3 length is 17 residues. With V trimmed by 6 bases and J by 5 bases, 13 bases remained unmatched. Germline V gene lookup returns CDR1 SGHNT and CDR2 YYREEE (reference sequence). In DNA, the CDR3 is TGTGCCAGCACTCGGCCCGGACTAGCGGGGGCCGCGGAGACCCAGTACTTC. This encodes CASTRPGLAGAAETQYF. Full variable domain (rest looked up from reference TRBV5-4 and TRBJ2-5): ETGVTQSPTHLIKTRGQQVTLRCSSQSGHNTVSWYQQALGQGPQFIFQYYREEENGRGNFPPRFSGLQFPNYSSELNVNALELDDSALYLCASTRPGLAGAAETQYFGPGTRLLVL.

V gene TRBV7-9 combines with J gene TRBJ2-3; possible D gene TRBD2, 5 bases. Trimming pared 5 bases from V and 7 bases from J, leaving 10 bases between. The CDR3 contains 12 residues. CDR1 and CDR2 from the germline V gene are SEHNR and FQNEAQ (reference sequence). CDR3 sequence: CASSRGLYTQYF. CDR3 nucleotide sequence: TGTGCCAGCAGCCGAGGGTTGTATACGCAGTATTTT.

This clone was found once. This sequence joins TRBV7-2 and TRBJ2-3; TRBD2 agrees at 10 bases. The CDR3 is 16 amino acids. Germline V lookup: CDR1 SGHTA, CDR2 FQGNSA. V dropped 5 bases and J dropped 1; count of bases not matched to a gene: 6. For the CDR3, the DNA is TGTGCCAGCAGCCGGGGGACTAGCGCCCGCACAGATACGCAGTATTTT. This sequence encodes CASSRGTSARTDTQYF.

The chain couples TRBV27 to TRBJ1-6; 8 bases align to TRBD1. The CDR3 runs 18 residues. The ends lost 3 bases at V and 1 base at J; junction bases unmatched: 8. CDR1 and CDR2 (germline): MNHEY, SMNVEV (reference sequence). In DNA form, the CDR3 reads TGTGCCAGCAGTTTGATTTCAGGGGGCGCGTCCTATAATTCACCCCTCCACTTT. Translated: CASSLISGGASYNSPLHF.

The chain employs TRBV29-1 and TRBJ2-3, with TRBD1 identical over 7 bases. Germline CDR1 and CDR2: SQVTM and ANQGSEA. The V gene end was trimmed by 7 bases and the J gene end by 0 bases; junction bases not matched to a gene: 7. The CDR3 runs to 14 residues. The CDR3 region is CSARQGTSTDTQYF. CDR3 DNA: TGCAGCGCTAGACAGGGAACTAGCACAGATACGCAGTATTTT.

The chain combines TRBV20-1 with TRBJ2-7; tentative D call: TRBD1 (6 bases). There are 14 residues in the CDR3. V was clipped by 3 bases and J by 0 bases, with 12 bases between them. Looked up from germline, CDR1 is DFQATT and CDR2 is SNEGSKA (reference sequence). The CDR3, as DNA: TGCAGTGCTAGTGGACAGACGAGCTCCTACGAGCAGTACTTC. This gives the protein CSASGQTSSYEQYF.

The chain employs TRBV5-1 and TRBJ2-1, with 7 bases identical to TRBD1. This CDR3 has 14 residues. V was clipped by 3 bases and J by 10 bases; unmatched bases: 10. The germline CDR1 and CDR2 sequences are SGHRS and YFSETQ. In DNA form, the CDR3 reads TGCGCCAGCAGCTACTGGGACAGCGCAAGGGAGCAGTTCTTC. Translated: CASSYWDSAREQFF.

The chain recombines TRBV6-5 with TRBJ2-1; 8 bases line up with TRBD2. Unmatched junction bases numbered 12, after V lost 7 bases and J lost 10 bases. From germline, CDR1 is MNHEY and CDR2 SVGAGI. This CDR3 comprises 14 residues. CDR3 DNA sequence: TGTGCCAGCAAAGAATCAGCGGGAGTGAGAGAGCAGTTCTTC. It translates to CASKESAGVREQFF.

This rearrangement joins TRBV18 to TRBJ2-7, with D maybe TRBD1 (5 bases). Deletions cut 5 bases from V and 3 bases from J, with 23 bases between. The CDR3 length is 17 residues. Germline CDR1 reads KGHSH; CDR2 reads LQKENI. Here the CDR3 reads CASSDANTGPLRYEQYF. As DNA, the CDR3 is TGTGCCAGCTCAGACGCCAATACAGGCCCTCTTCGCTACGAGCAGTACTTC. The full variable domain, completed using reference TRBV18 and TRBJ2-7, is NAGVMQNPRHLVRRRGQEARLRCSPMKGHSHVYWYRQLPEEGLKFMVYLQKENIIDESGMPKERFSAEFPKEGPSILRIQQVVRGDSAAYFCASSDANTGPLRYEQYFGPGTRLTVT.

The chain carries TRBV27 and TRBJ2-7; a weak D match, TRBD2 (6 bases). The CDR3 spans 17 residues. CDR1 is MNHEY and CDR2 is SMNVEV in the germline V gene (reference sequence). Between the trimmed V and J ends, which lost 2 bases and 2 bases, there was a span of 19 bases. The CDR3 sequence is CASSLTFRQGGTYEQYF. CDR3 DNA sequence: TGTGCCAGCAGTTTAACTTTTCGGCAGGGAGGAACCTACGAGCAGTACTTC.

This clone was counted a few times. The V gene is TRBV30, the J gene TRBJ2-7, with D perhaps matching TRBD2 (5 bases). The CDR3 totals 14 residues. The V gene's germline CDR1 is GTSNPN and CDR2 SVGIG (reference sequence). V lost 0 bases, J lost 5 bases, and 14 bases lay in between. The CDR3 here is CAWSVWRHRNEQYF. DNA for the CDR3: TGTGCCTGGAGTGTATGGAGGCATAGGAACGAGCAGTACTTC.

This chain joins TRBV7-9 and TRBJ1-3; D uncertain. Deletions cut 7 bases from V and 0 bases from J, with 13 bases between. This CDR3 comprises 15 residues. Germline V lookup: CDR1 SEHNR, CDR2 FQNEAQ (reference sequence). The CDR3 region is CASKGRENSGNTIYF. The DNA for the CDR3 is TGTGCCAGCAAGGGTCGGGAAAACTCTGGAAACACCATATATTTT.

The chain carries TRBV18 and TRBJ1-1; D remains ambiguous. The CDR3 has 14 residues. Germline CDR1 reads KGHSH; CDR2 reads LQKENI. Deletions cut 8 bases from V and 8 bases from J, with 21 bases between. DNA for the CDR3: TGTGCCAGCCTACCCGTATTAAGAGATTCGGAAGCTTTCTTT. This sequence encodes CASLPVLRDSEAFF.

V is TRBV2 and J is TRBJ1-1; D is possibly TRBD1 (5 bases). Germline CDR1 SNHLY, CDR2 FYNNEI. The CDR3 sequence is 13 residues long. V lost 2 bases to trimming and J lost 1 base, with 5 bases between them. The CDR3 bases are TGTGCCAGCAGTGAACAGGGGAACACTGAAGCTTTCTTT. Its protein is CASSEQGNTEAFF. Full variable domain (remainder filled in from reference TRBV2 and TRBJ1-1): EPEVTQTPSHQVTQMGQEVILRCVPISNHLYFYWYRQILGQKVEFLVSFYNNEISEKSEIFDDQFSVERPDGSNFTLKIRSTKLEDSAMYFCASSEQGNTEAFFGQGTRLTVV.

DNA of the CDR3: TGTGCCAGCAGCTTACGACTAGTAGGGTTGAACAATGAGCAGTTCTTC. It encodes CASSLRLVGLNNEQFF. The gene calls are TRBV6-2 or TRBV6-3 and TRBJ2-1; D is perhaps TRBD2 (6 bases). CDR3 length: 16 amino acids. Trimming pared 6 bases from V and 5 bases from J, leaving 20 bases between. Germline CDR1 is MNHEY and CDR2 is SVGEGT.